This T cell receptor beta chain was recorded in a study of cytomegalovirus exposure and HLA in healthy donors. Study observations and caveats: TCR beta chains numbering 164 were designated cytomegalovirus-associated.

The donors were healthy bone marrow donors. Trimming cost V 9 bases and J 10 bases; bases outside gene matches: 12. The CDR3 is 14 amino acids. Germline CDR1 is SNHLY and CDR2 is FYNNEI. Comment on this clone: Its antigen is currently unknown.

This PCR relied on a set of 60 Vbeta primers and 13 Jbeta primers. The repertoire was sequenced with immunoSEQ multiplex PCR; TCRdb's copy has only in-frame clones and lacks some. This table holds 150,000 to 200,000 clones, approximately 70% found once. The sequence was obtained from a man aged 35 to 55 in good health and CMV-seropositive. The chain joins TRBV2 to TRBJ1-6, with 7 bases matching TRBD1. Source material: PBMCs. The CDR3 loop is CASIQGTVGSPLHF. CDR3 sequence (DNA): TGTGCCAGTATACAGGGGACGGTAGGCTCACCCCTCCACTTT.